The present T cell receptor beta chain was sequenced within a study of blood T cell repertoires in COVID-19. On the study more broadly: Whether acute or convalescent, the COVID-19 samples came from the United States, Italy and Spain.

This clone was seen a single time. V lost 3 bases to trimming and J lost 5 bases, with 17 bases between them. The germline CDR1 and CDR2 sequences are MNHEY and SVGAGI. The CDR3 extends over 16 amino acids. Original data processing: Amplifying reference gene primers gave estimates of nucleated cell counts. Sequenced by immunoSEQ multiplex PCR; TCRdb stores in-frame clones only, minus some. D and trimming were read from the DNA, whereas the V and J calls and clone size are those reported in that table. Among about 400,000 clones, roughly 91% were seen once, and the ten largest hold 1.5% to 2%. Categorization into cohorts depended on clinical history that participants reported.

The rearrangement uses TRBV6-5 and TRBJ2-1; tentatively, D is TRBD2 (6 bases). The sequencing sample was made of PBMCs or T cells enriched from blood (not recorded which). The clonotype originates from a woman aged 25 to 45 who had recovered from COVID-19. CDR3 DNA: TGTGCCAGCAGTTATGGATCGGGAGTGGGAAACAATGAGCAGTTCTTC. Its translation is CASSYGSGVGNNEQFF.